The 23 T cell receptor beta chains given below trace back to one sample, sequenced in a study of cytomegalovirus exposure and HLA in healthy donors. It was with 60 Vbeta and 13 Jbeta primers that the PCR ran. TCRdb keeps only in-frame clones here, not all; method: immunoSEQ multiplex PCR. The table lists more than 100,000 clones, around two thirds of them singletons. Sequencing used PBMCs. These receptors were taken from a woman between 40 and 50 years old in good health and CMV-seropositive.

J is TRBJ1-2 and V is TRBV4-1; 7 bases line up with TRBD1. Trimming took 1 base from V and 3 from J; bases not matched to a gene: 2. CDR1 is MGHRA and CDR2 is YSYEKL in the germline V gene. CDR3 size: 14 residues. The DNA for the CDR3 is TGCGCCAGCAGCCAAGCCGACAGGGACTATGGCTACACCTTC. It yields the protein CASSQADRDYGYTF.

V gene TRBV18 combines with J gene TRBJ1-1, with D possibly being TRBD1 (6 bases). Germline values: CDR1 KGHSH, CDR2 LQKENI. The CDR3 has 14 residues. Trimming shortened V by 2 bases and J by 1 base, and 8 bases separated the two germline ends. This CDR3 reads CASSPIQGNTEAFF. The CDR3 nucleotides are TGTGCCAGCTCACCAATACAGGGGAACACTGAAGCTTTCTTT.

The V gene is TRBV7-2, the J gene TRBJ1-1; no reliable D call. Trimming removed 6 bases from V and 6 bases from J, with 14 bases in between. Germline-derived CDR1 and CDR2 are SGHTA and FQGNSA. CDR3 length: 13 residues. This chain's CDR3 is CASSLLSPPEAFF. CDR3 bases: TGTGCCAGCAGTTTGCTATCTCCCCCTGAAGCTTTCTTT.

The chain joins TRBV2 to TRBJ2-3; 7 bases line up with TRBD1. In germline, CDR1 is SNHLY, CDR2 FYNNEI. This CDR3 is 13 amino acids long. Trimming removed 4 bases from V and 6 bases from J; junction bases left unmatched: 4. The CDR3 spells CASSVRQGDTQYF. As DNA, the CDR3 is TGTGCCAGCAGTGTCAGACAGGGCGATACGCAGTATTTT.

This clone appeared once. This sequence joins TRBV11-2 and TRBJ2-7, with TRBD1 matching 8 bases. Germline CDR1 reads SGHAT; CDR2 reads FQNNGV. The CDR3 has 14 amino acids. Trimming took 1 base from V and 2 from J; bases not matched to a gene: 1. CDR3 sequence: CASSLGQGPYEQYF. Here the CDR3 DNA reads TGTGCCAGCAGCTTAGGACAGGGGCCCTACGAGCAGTACTTC.

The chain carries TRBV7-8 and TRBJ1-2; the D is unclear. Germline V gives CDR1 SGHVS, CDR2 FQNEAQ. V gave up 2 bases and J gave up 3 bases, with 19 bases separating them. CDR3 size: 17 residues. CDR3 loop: CASSLSVGTDADYGYTF. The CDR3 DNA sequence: TGTGCCAGCAGCTTATCGGTGGGTACCGATGCGGACTATGGCTACACCTTC.

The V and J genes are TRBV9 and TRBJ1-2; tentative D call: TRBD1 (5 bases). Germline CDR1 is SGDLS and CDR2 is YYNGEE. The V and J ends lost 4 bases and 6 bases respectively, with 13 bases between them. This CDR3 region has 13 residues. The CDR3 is CASSPGGVNGYTF. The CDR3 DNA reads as TGTGCCAGCAGCCCCGGGGGGGTGAATGGCTACACCTTC.

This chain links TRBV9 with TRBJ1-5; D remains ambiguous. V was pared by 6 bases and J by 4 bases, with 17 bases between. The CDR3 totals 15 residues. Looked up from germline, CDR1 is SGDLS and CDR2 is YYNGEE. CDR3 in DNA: TGTGCCAGCACTCCAGACGGGGAGAGGAATCAGCCCCAGCATTTT. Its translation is CASTPDGERNQPQHF. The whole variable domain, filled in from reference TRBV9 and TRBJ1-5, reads DSGVTQTPKHLITATGQRVTLRCSPRSGDLSVYWYQQSLDQGLQFLIQYYNGEERAKGNILERFSAQQFPDLHSELNLSSLELGDSALYFCASTPDGERNQPQHFGDGTRLSIL.

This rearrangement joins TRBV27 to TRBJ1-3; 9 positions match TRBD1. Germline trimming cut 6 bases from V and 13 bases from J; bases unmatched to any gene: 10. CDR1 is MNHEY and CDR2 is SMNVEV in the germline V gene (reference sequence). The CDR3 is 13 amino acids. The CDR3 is CASRGTGKDTIYF. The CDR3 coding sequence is TGTGCCAGCAGGGGGACAGGGAAGGATACGATATATTTT.

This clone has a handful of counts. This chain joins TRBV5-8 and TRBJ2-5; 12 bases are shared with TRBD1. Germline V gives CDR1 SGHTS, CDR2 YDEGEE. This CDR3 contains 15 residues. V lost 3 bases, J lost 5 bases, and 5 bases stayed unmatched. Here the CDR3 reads CASSWGTGGAETQYF. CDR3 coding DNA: TGTGCCAGCAGCTGGGGGACAGGGGGCGCGGAGACCCAGTACTTC.

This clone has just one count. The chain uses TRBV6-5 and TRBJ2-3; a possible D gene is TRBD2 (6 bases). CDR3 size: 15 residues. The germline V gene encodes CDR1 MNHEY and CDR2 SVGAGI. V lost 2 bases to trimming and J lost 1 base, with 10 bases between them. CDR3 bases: TGTGCCAGCAGTTACAGGGGACTGGGCACAGATACGCAGTATTTT. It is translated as CASSYRGLGTDTQYF.

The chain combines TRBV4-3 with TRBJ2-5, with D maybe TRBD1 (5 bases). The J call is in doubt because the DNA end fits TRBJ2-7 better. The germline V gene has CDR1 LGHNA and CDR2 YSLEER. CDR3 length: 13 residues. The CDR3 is CASSQDQGYEQYF. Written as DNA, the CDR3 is TGCGCCAGCAGCCAAGATCAGGGTTACGAGCAGTACTTC.

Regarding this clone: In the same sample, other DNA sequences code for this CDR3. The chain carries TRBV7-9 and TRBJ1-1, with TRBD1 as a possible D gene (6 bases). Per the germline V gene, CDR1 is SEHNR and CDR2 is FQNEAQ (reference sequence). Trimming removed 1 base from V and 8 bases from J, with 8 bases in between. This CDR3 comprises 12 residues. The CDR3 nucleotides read TGTGCCAGCAGCTTAGGACAGGCAGAAGCTTTCTTT. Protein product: CASSLGQAEAFF.

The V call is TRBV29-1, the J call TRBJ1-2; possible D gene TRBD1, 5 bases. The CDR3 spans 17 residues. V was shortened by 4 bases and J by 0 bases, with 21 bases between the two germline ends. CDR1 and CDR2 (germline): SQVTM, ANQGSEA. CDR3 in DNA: TGCAGCGTTGGTGATAGGGGCAACGATCTTGCTAACTATGGCTACACCTTC. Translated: CSVGDRGNDLANYGYTF.

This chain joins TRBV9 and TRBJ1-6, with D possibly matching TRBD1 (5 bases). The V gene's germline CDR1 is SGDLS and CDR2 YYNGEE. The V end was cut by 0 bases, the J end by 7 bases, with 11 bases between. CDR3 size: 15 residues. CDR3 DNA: TGTGCCAGCAGCGTAGTCGGGGGGGGGAATTCACCCCTCCACTTT. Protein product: CASSVVGGGNSPLHF.

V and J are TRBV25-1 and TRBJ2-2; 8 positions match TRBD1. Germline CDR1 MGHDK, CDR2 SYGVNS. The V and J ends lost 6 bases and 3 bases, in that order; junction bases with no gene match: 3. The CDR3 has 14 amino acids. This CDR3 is CASRGTGHTGELFF. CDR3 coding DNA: TGTGCCAGCAGAGGGACAGGACACACCGGGGAGCTGTTTTTT.

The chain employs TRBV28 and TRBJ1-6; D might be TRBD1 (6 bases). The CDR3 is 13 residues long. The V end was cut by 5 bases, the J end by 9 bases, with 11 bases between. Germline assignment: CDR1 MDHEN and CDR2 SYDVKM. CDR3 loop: CASSGGASSPLHF. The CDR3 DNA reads TGTGCCAGCAGTGGGGGGGCAAGTTCACCCCTCCACTTT.

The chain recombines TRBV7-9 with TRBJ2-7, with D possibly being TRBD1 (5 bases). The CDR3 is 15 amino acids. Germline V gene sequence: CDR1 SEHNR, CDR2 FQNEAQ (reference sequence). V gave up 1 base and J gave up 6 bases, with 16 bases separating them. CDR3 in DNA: TGTGCCAGCAGCTTAGAGGGCCAGGGATGGGTCGAGCAGTACTTC. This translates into CASSLEGQGWVEQYF.

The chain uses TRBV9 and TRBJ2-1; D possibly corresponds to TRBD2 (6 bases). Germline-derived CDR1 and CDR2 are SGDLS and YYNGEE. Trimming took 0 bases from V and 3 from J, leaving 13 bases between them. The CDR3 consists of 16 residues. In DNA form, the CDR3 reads TGTGCCAGCAGCGTAGTTGGTGGAGGGGACTACAATGAGCAGTTCTTC. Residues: CASSVVGGGDYNEQFF. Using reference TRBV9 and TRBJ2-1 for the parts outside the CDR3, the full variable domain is DSGVTQTPKHLITATGQRVTLRCSPRSGDLSVYWYQQSLDQGLQFLIQYYNGEERAKGNILERFSAQQFPDLHSELNLSSLELGDSALYFCASSVVGGGDYNEQFFGPGTRLTVL.

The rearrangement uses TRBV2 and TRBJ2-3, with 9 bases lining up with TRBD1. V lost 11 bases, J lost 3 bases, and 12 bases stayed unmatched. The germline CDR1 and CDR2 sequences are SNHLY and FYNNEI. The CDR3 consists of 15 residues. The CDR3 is CAGVRDRASTDTQYF. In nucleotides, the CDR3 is TGTGCCGGAGTGCGGGACAGGGCGTCGACAGATACGCAGTATTTT.

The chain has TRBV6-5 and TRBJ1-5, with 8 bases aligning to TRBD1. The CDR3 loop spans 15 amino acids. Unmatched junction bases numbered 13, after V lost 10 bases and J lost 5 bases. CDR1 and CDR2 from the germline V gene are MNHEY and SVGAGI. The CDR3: CANHSWTGRHQPQHF. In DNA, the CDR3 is TGTGCCAACCACAGCTGGACAGGGAGGCATCAGCCCCAGCATTTT.

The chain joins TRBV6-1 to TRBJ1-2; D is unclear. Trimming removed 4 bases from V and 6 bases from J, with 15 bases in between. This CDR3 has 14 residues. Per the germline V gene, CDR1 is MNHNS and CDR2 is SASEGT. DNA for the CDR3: TGTGCCAGCAGTGGAACTACAGAGAGGGATGGCTACACCTTC. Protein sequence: CASSGTTERDGYTF.

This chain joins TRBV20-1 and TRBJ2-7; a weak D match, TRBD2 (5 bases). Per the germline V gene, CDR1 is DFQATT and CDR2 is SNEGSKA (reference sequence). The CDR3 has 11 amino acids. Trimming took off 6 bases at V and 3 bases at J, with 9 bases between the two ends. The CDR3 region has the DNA TGCAGTGCCACCGGGGACTACGAGCAGTACTTC. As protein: CSATGDYEQYF.